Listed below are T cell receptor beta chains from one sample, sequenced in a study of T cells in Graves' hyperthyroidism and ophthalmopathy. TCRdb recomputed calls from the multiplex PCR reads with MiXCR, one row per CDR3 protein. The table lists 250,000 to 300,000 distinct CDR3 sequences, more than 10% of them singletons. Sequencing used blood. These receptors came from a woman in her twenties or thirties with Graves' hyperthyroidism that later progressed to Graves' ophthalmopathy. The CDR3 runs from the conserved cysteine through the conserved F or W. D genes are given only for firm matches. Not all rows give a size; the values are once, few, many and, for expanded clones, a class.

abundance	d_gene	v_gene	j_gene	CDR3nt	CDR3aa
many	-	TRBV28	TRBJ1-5	TGTGCCAGCAGACCTAGTTGGGTGGGCAATCAGCCCCAGCATTTT	CASRPSWVGNQPQHF
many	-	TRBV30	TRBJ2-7	TGTGCCTGGAGTGTACAAGGGAACGAGCAGTACTTC	CAWSVQGNEQYF
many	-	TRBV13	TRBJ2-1	TGTGCCAGCAGCTTAATTACGACCTACAATGAGCAGTTCTTC	CASSLITTYNEQFF
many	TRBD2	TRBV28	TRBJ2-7	TGTGCCAGCAGTTTGCTCGATAGCGGGAACTACGAGCAGTACTTC	CASSLLDSGNYEQYF
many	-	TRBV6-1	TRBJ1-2	TGTGCCAGCAGTCCCCGGGACTGGTATGGCTACACCTTC	CASSPRDWYGYTF
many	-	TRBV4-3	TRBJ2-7	TGCGCCAGCAGCTCAGGGACTGGTACAGACGGGTACGAGCAGTACTTC	CASSSGTGTDGYEQYF
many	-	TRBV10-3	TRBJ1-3	TGTGCCATCAGCGCGAAGAGATTAAACTCTGGAAACACCATATATTTT	CAISAKRLNSGNTIYF
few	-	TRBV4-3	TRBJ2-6	TGCGCCAGCAGCCAAGAACATGGTTCTGGGGCCAACGTCCTGACTTTC	CASSQEHGSGANVLTF
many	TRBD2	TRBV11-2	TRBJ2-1	TGTGCCAGCAGCTCAACTAGCGGGAGGGTCTATGAGCAGTTCTTC	CASSSTSGRVYEQFF
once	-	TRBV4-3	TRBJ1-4	TGCGCCAGCAGCCAAGGAACAGATTCAACTAATGAAAAACTGTTTTTT	CASSQGTDSTNEKLFF
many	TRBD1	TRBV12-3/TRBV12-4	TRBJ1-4	TGTGCTATCAGAGGGGCAGACAGGGAAGGCGAAAAACTGTTTTTT	CAIRGADREGEKLFF
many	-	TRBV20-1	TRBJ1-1	TGCAGTGCTAGGGATCCCAGGGCAATGAACACTGAAGCTTTCTTT	CSARDPRAMNTEAFF
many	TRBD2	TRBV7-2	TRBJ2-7	TGTGCCAGCAGCTTCCCACTAGCGGGTGGAGACGAGCAGTACTTC	CASSFPLAGGDEQYF
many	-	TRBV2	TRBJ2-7	TGTGCCAGCAGTGAGGGGATTCTACCCTCCTACGAGCAGTACTTC	CASSEGILPSYEQYF
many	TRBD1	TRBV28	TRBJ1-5	TGTGCCAGCAGTTTCCCCACAGGGGGCAATCAGCCCCAGCATTTT	CASSFPTGGNQPQHF
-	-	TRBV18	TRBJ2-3	TGTGCCAGCTCACCTCCCGGGACGACTACGCAGTATTTT	CASSPPGTTTQYF
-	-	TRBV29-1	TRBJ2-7	TGCAGCGTTGTTCGTAGCGGAGACCTTTCCGAGCAGTACTTC	CSVVRSGDLSEQYF
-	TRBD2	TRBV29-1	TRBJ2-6	TGCAGCGTTGAAAAATTAGCGGGCATCTCTGGGGCCAACGTCCTGACTTTC	CSVEKLAGISGANVLTF
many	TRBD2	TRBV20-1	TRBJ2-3	TGCAGTGTAGGATTGGTAGCGGGAGGCCGTAGCACAGATACGCAGTATTTT	CSVGLVAGGRSTDTQYF
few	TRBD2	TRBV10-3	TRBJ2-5	TGTGCCATCGGGGGGATAGCGGGAGGGGCCAACCAAGAGACCCAGTACTTC	CAIGGIAGGANQETQYF
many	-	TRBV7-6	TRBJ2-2	TGTGCCAGCAGCTTAGAGGGTACAGGGACGAACACCGGGGAGCTGTTTTTT	CASSLEGTGTNTGELFF
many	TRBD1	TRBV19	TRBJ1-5	TGTGCCAGTAGTCCGGGACAGGGAGATCAGCCCCAGCATTTT	CASSPGQGDQPQHF
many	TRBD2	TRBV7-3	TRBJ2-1	TGTGCCAGCAGCAACACGGGACTAGTCAGTGAGCAGTTCTTC	CASSNTGLVSEQFF
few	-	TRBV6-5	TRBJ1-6	TGTGCCAGCAGTTACTCGATCAGACGCGATTCACCCCTCCACTTT	CASSYSIRRDSPLHF
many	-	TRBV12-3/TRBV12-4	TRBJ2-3	TGTGCCAGCAGTTTGGATGCAACAGATACGCAGTATTTT	CASSLDATDTQYF
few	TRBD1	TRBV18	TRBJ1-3	TGTGCCAGCTCACCAGCGACAGGGGGTCGGAACTCTGGAAACACCATATATTTT	CASSPATGGRNSGNTIYF
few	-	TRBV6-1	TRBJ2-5	TGTGCCAGCCATAGAGGGCCAAGGGAGACCCAGTACTTC	CASHRGPRETQYF
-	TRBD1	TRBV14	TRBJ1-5	TGTGCCAGCAGCCAAGAAGGGGACAGGATTCTCACATTACATCAGCCCCAGCATTTT	CASSQEGDRILTLHQPQHF
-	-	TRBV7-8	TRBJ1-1	TGTGCCAGCAGCTTTGAGGGACTGAACACTGAAGCTTTCTTT	CASSFEGLNTEAFF
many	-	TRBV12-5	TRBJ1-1	TGTGCTAGTGGTTTAGGGGACGGTCCGGCTTTCTTT	CASGLGDGPAFF
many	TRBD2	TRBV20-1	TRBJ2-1	TGCAGTGCTAGAGGCTCGGGAGGGAGGTGGGATGAGCAGTTCTTC	CSARGSGGRWDEQFF
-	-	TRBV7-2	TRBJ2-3	TGTGCCAGCAGCAACGTTAGAGTTGGGGTTACGCAGTATTTT	CASSNVRVGVTQYF
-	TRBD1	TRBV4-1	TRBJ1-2	TGCGCCAGCAGCCAAGTAACAGGGGATGGCTACACCTTC	CASSQVTGDGYTF
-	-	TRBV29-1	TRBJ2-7	TGCAGCGTTCGGGACTCCTACGAGCAGTACTTC	CSVRDSYEQYF
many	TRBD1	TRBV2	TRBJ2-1	TGTGCCAGCAGGACAATGGGACAGGCCTACAATGAGCAGTTCTTC	CASRTMGQAYNEQFF
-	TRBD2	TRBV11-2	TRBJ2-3	TGTGCCAGCAGCTTGCAAACTACTAGCGGGAGCGCAGATACGCAGTATTTT	CASSLQTTSGSADTQYF
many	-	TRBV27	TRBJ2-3	TGTGCCAGCAGTTTTATGGGCACCCCAGGAACGCAGTATTTT	CASSFMGTPGTQYF
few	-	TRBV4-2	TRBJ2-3	TGTGCCAGCAGCCAGGAAAGCAGGAGGGAAACAGATACGCAGTATTTT	CASSQESRRETDTQYF
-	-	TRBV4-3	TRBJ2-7	TGCGCCAGCAGCCAAGGGGCACGCGAGCAGTACTTC	CASSQGAREQYF
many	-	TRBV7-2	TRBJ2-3	TGTGCCAGCAGCTTAGCTAGGACAACCACAGATACGCAGTATTTT	CASSLARTTTDTQYF
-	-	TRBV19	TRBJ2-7	TGTGCCAGTAGTGAACAGGGAACCAAGTACGAGCAGTACTTC	CASSEQGTKYEQYF
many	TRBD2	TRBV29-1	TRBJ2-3	TGCAGCGGCGCTAGCGGGAGTTTGGGCAGCACAGATACGCAGTATTTT	CSGASGSLGSTDTQYF
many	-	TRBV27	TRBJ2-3	TGTGCCAGCAGTTCCCCATTCGGAAGCACAGATACGCAGTATTTT	CASSSPFGSTDTQYF
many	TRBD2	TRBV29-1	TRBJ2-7	TGCAGCGTTGTCGCACTAGCGGGGAGCTCCTACGAGCAGTACTTC	CSVVALAGSSYEQYF
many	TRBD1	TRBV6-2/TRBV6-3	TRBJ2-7	TGTGCCAGCAGTTACGATATTCATCAGGGGGCAGCCTACGAGCAGTACTTC	CASSYDIHQGAAYEQYF